The present entry profiles one T cell receptor beta chain with its context. This clonotype was seen only a few times. Its antigen is currently not known. No much larger clone is present one base from it, and per-base qualities are unavailable. This sample was included in a study of identical twins (dated by TCRdb to 2016 to 2017). Broadly, across the study: To test whether fetal clonotypes persist, the study used deep sequencing on TCR alpha and beta repertoires from monozygotic twins, unrelated adults of various ages, and cord blood. To rule out contamination, the twin experiments were replicated at different times with different library preparation protocols.

Overall results and qualifications from the work: Recombination models systematically underestimated out-of-frame TCR alpha sharing in monozygotic twins but agreed with sharing between unrelated individuals. Abundant cord blood beta clonotypes carried fewer insertions; young adult naive repertoires showed a weaker similar trend, while memory repertoires showed none. Zero-insertion analyses could be partly confounded by invariant T cells such as MAIT and iNKT, though diverse VJ usage argued against such confounding for most clonotypes. Out-of-frame TCR alpha sequences shared between twins showed an excess of low generation-probability sequences compared with coincidental sharing between unrelated individuals. Because the same donors could not be followed over many years, the conclusions depended on cross-sectional statistical analysis. In beta out-of-frame sequences, excess twin sharing was weaker, because having fewer shared sequences lowered the signal-to-noise ratio.

Library generation was performed with 5' RACE. The run used an Illumina HiSeq 2000. A universal primer binding site was introduced by template switching, and a unique molecular identifier was present in the final cDNA, enabling accurate counting of TCR cDNA molecules. First-strand cDNA for TCR alpha and beta chains was synthesized from specific primers in the conserved constant-segment region. Each cDNA library was double barcoded, with a SMART-Mk sample barcode plus Illumina barcodes, to control for contamination. TruSeq adapter sequences along with Illumina sample barcodes were introduced in two successive PCR steps. The Illumina HiSeq platform was used with custom primers to sequence TCR alpha and beta cDNA libraries. The study's processing was this. Unique molecular identifiers were extracted from raw reads with MiGEC, and CDR3 positions were determined with MiXCR. For each individual, recombination models were inferred using an EM algorithm with the repgenHMM and IGoR tools. Shared clonotypes were analyzed with the tcR package in R, and sharing was normalized by the product of cloneset sizes. Out-of-frame nonproductive sequences were analyzed to study raw recombination free of thymic and clonal selection effects. TCRdb reran the public reads through fastp at Q25 and MiXCR, keeping productive beta chains. Identical CDR3 proteins give one entry, which carries the most common genes and DNA. TCRdb, not the original authors, processed these V and J calls. The sample table lists 700,000 to 950,000 distinct CDR3 sequences, 12% of them with a count of one. The ten biggest clones cover around 1.5% of the sample.

The germline V gene (reference sequence) provides CDR1 SSHAT and CDR2 FNYEAQ. The CDR3 spans 15 residues, from the cysteine through the phenylalanine. The CDR3 DNA has 45 bases and is translated from base 1. The V and J ends are trimmed by 2 bases and 1 base, leaving 11 bases between them. Only healthy Caucasian donors were included. The twin cohort comprised three pairs of female monozygotic twins, all aged roughly 18 to 30 years. RNA for TCR libraries was isolated from peripheral blood mononuclear cells. Separately, the same data were catalogued under a study of yellow fever vaccine responses in identical twins. Per that second paper: According to the authors, the vaccine-induced T cell response in identical twins seemed to be partly convergent and partly specific to each individual. In identical twins, the study followed T cell clones that responded to the vaccine with precision.

Recombination linked TRBV7-7 to TRBJ1-1; a tentative D call is TRBD1 (5 bases match). The sample comprised PBMCs. The receptor comes from a woman between 18 and 29 years old in good health. The sequence in DNA is TGTGCCAGCAGCTTATGGCAGGGAAAGAACACTGAAGCTTTCTTT. Its amino acids are CASSLWQGKNTEAFF.